The T cell receptor (beta chain) under discussion was sequenced for a study of blood T cell repertoires in COVID-19. Overall study context: Both acute and convalescent COVID-19 samples were obtained from the United States, Italy and Spain. Sources were T cells, B-cell-depleted T cells, or PBMCs; the material itself was cDNA or gDNA.

In the original workflow: Amplification with reference gene primers provided the estimates of nucleated cell counts. Libraries were prepared by immunoSEQ multiplex PCR; TCRdb keeps only in-frame clonotypes and omits some of them. The DNA was the basis for D and trimming; V, J and clone size are from that table. The sample yields under 200,000 clones, roughly 86% seen once. This CDR3 region has 14 residues. V lost 5 bases and J lost 5, with 15 bases in between. Germline loops: CDR1 SEHNR, CDR2 FQNEAQ (reference sequence). The receptor comes from a man aged 18-30 years with active or convalescent COVID-19. The chain links TRBV7-9 to TRBJ1-2; D is perhaps TRBD1 (5 bases). The material sequenced was peripheral blood. CDR3 protein: CASSPDSNLYGYTF. In nucleotides, the CDR3 is TGTGCCAGCAGCCCTGACAGCAACCTTTATGGCTACACCTTC.